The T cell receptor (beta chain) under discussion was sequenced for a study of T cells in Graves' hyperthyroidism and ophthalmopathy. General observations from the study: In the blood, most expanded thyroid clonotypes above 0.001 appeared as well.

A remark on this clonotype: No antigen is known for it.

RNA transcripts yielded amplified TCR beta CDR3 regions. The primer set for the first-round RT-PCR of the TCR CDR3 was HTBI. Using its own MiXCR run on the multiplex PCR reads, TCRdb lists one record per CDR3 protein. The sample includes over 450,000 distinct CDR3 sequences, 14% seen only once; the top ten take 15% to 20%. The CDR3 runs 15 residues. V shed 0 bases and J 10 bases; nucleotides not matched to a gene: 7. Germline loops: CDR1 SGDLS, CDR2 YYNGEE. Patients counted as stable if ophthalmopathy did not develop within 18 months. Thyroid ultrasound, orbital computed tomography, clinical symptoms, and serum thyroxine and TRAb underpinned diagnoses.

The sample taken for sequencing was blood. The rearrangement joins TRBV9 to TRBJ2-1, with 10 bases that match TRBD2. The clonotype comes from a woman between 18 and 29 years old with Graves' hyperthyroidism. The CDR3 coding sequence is TGTGCCAGCAGCGTAGGTTGGACTAGCGGAACGGAGCAGTTCTTC. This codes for CASSVGWTSGTEQFF.